The TCR beta chain described here comes from a study of blood T cell repertoires in COVID-19. Study-level background: Samples came from the United States, Italy and Spain, spanning acute and convalescent COVID-19. Sample material is recorded as cDNA or gDNA derived from T cells, B-cell-depleted T cells, or PBMCs.

Per the original methods: Reference gene primers were amplified, and this amplification served to estimate nucleated cell counts. Measured with immunoSEQ multiplex PCR; TCRdb has only the in-frame clones, and not every one. V, J and clone size reflect that table, while D and trimming were determined from the DNA. Of about 240,000 clones in the sample, roughly 86% were seen once. Germline-derived CDR1 and CDR2 are LGHNA and YNFKEQ. V was clipped by 0 bases and J by 4 bases; unmatched bases: 3. CDR3 size: 15 residues. The receptor's source is an elderly man with acute or convalescent COVID-19. Sequenced: peripheral blood. The rearrangement links TRBV4-2 to TRBJ2-3, with 8 bases fitting TRBD2. The CDR3, as DNA: TGTGCCAGCAGCCAAGATTCGGGAGGGGCAGATACGCAGTATTTT. Encoded protein: CASSQDSGGADTQYF.